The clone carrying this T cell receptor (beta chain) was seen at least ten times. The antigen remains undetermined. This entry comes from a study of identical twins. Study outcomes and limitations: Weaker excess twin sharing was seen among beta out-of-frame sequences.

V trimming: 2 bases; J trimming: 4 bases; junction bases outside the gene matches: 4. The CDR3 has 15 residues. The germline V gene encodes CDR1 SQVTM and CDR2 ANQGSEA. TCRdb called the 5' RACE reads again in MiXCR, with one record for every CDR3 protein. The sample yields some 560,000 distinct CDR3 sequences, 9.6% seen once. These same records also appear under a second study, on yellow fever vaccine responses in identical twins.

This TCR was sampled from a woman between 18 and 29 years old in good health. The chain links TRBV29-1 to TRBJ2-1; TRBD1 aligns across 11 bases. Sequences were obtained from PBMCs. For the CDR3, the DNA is TGCAGCGTTGAATACGGGACAGGGGGATACAATGAGCAGTTCTTC. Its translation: CSVEYGTGGYNEQFF.